One sample yielded the 24 T cell receptor beta chains listed below, sequenced in a study of blood T cells in healthy people across ages. Together with a sample-barcoded 5' primer, a J-beta primer mix was included in a second PCR lasting roughly 6 to 12 cycles. TCRdb reprocessed the 5' RACE reads via MiXCR and lists one record per CDR3 protein. The sample shows 1.5 million to 2 million distinct CDR3 sequences, about two fifths of them seen only once. The sequenced material came from blood. These receptors originate from a human donor in good health.

The V call is TRBV7-9, the J call TRBJ2-1; TRBD1 or TRBD2 may be the D gene (5 bases each). Trimming took off 3 bases at V and 7 bases at J, with 19 bases between the two ends. This CDR3 spans 16 amino acids. Germline assignment: CDR1 SEHNR and CDR2 FQNEAQ (reference sequence). In DNA, the CDR3 is TGTGCCAGCAGCTTCCGACAGAGGGAGATGTGGAATGAGCAGTTCTTC. It codes for CASSFRQREMWNEQFF.

This clonotype was seen a few times. V gene TRBV12-3 or TRBV12-4 combines with J gene TRBJ1-6; 7 nucleotides agree with TRBD1. Trimming at V came to 7 bases and at J to 6 bases, leaving 6 bases not matched to a gene. CDR3 length: 14 residues. The CDR3 nucleotides read TGTGCCAGCACCTCGGGACAGATTAATTCACCCCTCCACTTT. The encoded protein is CASTSGQINSPLHF.

The chain joins TRBV9 to TRBJ1-4; D is ambiguous. CDR1 is SGDLS and CDR2 is YYNGEE in the germline V gene. V was clipped by 0 bases and J by 5 bases, with 8 bases between them. There are 14 residues in the CDR3. The CDR3 spells CASSVVRGNEKLFF. CDR3 coding DNA: TGTGCCAGCAGCGTAGTGCGAGGAAATGAAAAACTGTTTTTT.

This clonotype occurred a few times. This chain links TRBV12-3 or TRBV12-4 with TRBJ2-1, with D possibly matching TRBD2 (5 bases). V was shortened by 4 bases and J by 2 bases, with 12 bases between the two germline ends. The CDR3 length is 15 residues. The CDR3 region has the DNA TGTGCCAGCAGTTCTCTACTAGACCCCTACAATGAGCAGTTCTTC. Encoded protein: CASSSLLDPYNEQFF.

CDR3 coding DNA: TGTGCCAGCAGCTCACAGGGAATTCCTCTGAACACTGAAGCTTTCTTT. Its translation is CASSSQGIPLNTEAFF. The J gene is TRBJ1-1, the V gene TRBV7-2, with D possibly matching TRBD1 (6 bases). Germline CDR1 and CDR2: SGHTA and FQGNSA. The germline V and J ends were trimmed by 4 bases and 0 bases, with 15 bases remaining between them. This CDR3 comprises 16 residues.

The sample holds a few counts of this clonotype. The chain carries TRBV11-1 and TRBJ1-2; 8 bases are shared with TRBD1. V lost 5 bases and J lost 4; bases outside the gene matches: 27. Looked up from germline, CDR1 is SGHAT and CDR2 is FQDESV (reference sequence). The CDR3 runs to 21 residues. The CDR3 loop is CASSPRPRTGPFLKRLYGYTF. The DNA of the CDR3 is TGTGCCAGCAGCCCCCGCCCCCGGACAGGGCCATTTTTAAAACGTCTCTATGGCTACACCTTC.

In this sample, this clonotype turned up once. V gene TRBV5-1 combines with J gene TRBJ2-1, with D possibly being TRBD1 (5 bases). The germline V gene encodes CDR1 SGHRS and CDR2 YFSETQ. CDR3 size: 14 residues. V lost 2 bases and J lost 8, with 14 bases in between. The DNA for the CDR3 is TGCGCCAGCAGCTTCAACAGGCAGGTGGATGAGCAGTTCTTC. It specifies CASSFNRQVDEQFF.

The chain is built from TRBV2 and TRBJ2-3, with 11 bases matching TRBD1. Germline V gives CDR1 SNHLY, CDR2 FYNNEI. The CDR3 length is 15 residues. V trimming: 6 bases; J trimming: 6 bases; junction bases outside the gene matches: 8. The CDR3 bases are TGTGCCAGCAGGGCCGGACAGGGGGCCGAGGATACGCAGTATTTT. This codes for CASRAGQGAEDTQYF.

The chain is built from TRBV11-3 and TRBJ2-1, with 10 bases matching TRBD1. V trimming: 3 bases; J trimming: 1 base; junction bases outside the gene matches: 6. From germline, CDR1 is SGHNT and CDR2 YENEEA. The CDR3 has 17 residues. In DNA form, the CDR3 reads TGTGCCAGCAGCTTCCAACCGGGACAGGGGTCCTACAATGAGCAGTTCTTC. As protein: CASSFQPGQGSYNEQFF.

This clonotype was detected a few times. The chain links TRBV18 to TRBJ2-1; D might be TRBD1 (6 bases). CDR1 and CDR2 from the germline V gene are KGHSH and LQKENI. The ends were cut back, 3 bases at V and 2 bases at J, with 11 bases in the middle. The CDR3 extends over 15 amino acids. The CDR3 sequence: CASSPIQGPYNEQFF. The CDR3 DNA is TGTGCCAGCTCACCGATCCAGGGGCCCTACAATGAGCAGTTCTTC. Looking up the rest from reference TRBV18 and TRBJ2-1 gives the full variable domain: NAGVMQNPRHLVRRRGQEARLRCSPMKGHSHVYWYRQLPEEGLKFMVYLQKENIIDESGMPKERFSAEFPKEGPSILRIQQVVRGDSAAYFCASSPIQGPYNEQFFGPGTRLTVL.

The chain joins TRBV10-3 to TRBJ1-3; D perhaps matches TRBD1 (5 bases). In germline, CDR1 is ENHRY, CDR2 SYGVKD. V was clipped by 5 bases and J by 0 bases, with 8 bases between them. The CDR3 is made up of 14 amino acids. In DNA form, the CDR3 reads TGTGCCATCAGTACAGGCCTCTCTGGAAACACCATATATTTT. Its protein is CAISTGLSGNTIYF.

This clonotype was recorded many times. The J gene is TRBJ2-3, the V gene TRBV28, with a weak D call TRBD1 (6 bases). V was trimmed by 7 bases and J by 2 bases, leaving 13 bases between them. The CDR3 covers 14 residues. CDR1 and CDR2 (germline): MDHEN, SYDVKM. The DNA of the CDR3 is TGTGCCAGCACTTCCAGGGGAGTCACAGATACGCAGTATTTT. This translates into CASTSRGVTDTQYF.

This chain links TRBV29-1 with TRBJ1-1, with D unclear. In germline, CDR1 is SQVTM, CDR2 ANQGSEA. Trimming cost V 1 base and J 11 bases, with 17 bases left between them. The CDR3 sequence is 13 residues long. CDR3 in amino acids: CSVEVQDGLDAFF. CDR3 DNA sequence: TGCAGCGTTGAAGTGCAGGACGGCTTGGACGCTTTCTTT.

This clonotype was counted between two and nine times. The J gene is TRBJ1-2, the V gene TRBV12-3 or TRBV12-4, with D perhaps TRBD1 (5 bases). The germline V and J ends were trimmed by 5 bases and 4 bases, with 17 bases remaining between them. This CDR3 has 15 residues. CDR3 bases: TGTGCCAGCAGTCCTCGGCGAGGGACCTTCTATGGCTACACCTTC. The encoded protein is CASSPRRGTFYGYTF.

The sample holds one count of this clonotype. The CDR3 DNA reads TGCGCCAGCACCTCAACCCTAGCGGGGGGGCATGAGCAGTTCTTC. The encoded protein is CASTSTLAGGHEQFF. The chain employs TRBV10-2 and TRBJ2-1, with TRBD2 matching 12 bases. Germline V CDR1 and CDR2: WSHSY, SAAADI. This CDR3 is built from 15 residues. Trimming removed 7 bases from V and 8 bases from J; junction bases left unmatched: 9.

V and J are TRBV12-3 or TRBV12-4 and TRBJ2-7; no clear D. CDR3 length: 12 amino acids. Trimming stripped 3 bases from V and 5 bases from J, with 8 bases between. The CDR3 is CASSFAVNEQYF. In DNA, the CDR3 is TGTGCCAGCAGTTTCGCTGTCAACGAGCAGTACTTC.

V gene TRBV7-9 combines with J gene TRBJ2-1, with 10 nucleotides matching TRBD1. Germline assignment: CDR1 SEHNR and CDR2 FQNEAQ (reference sequence). With 7 bases clipped from V and 9 bases from J, the junction kept 12 bases outside the gene matches. The CDR3 is made up of 15 amino acids. DNA of the CDR3: TGTGCCAGCACCTCCGGGACAGGGGACCTCCGTGAGCAGTTCTTC. It yields the protein CASTSGTGDLREQFF.

This clonotype was found a few times. The rearrangement uses TRBV6-5 and TRBJ1-1; 7 nucleotides match TRBD1. This CDR3 has 12 residues. Germline assignment: CDR1 MNHEY and CDR2 SVGAGI. Trimming cost V 9 bases and J 6 bases; bases outside gene matches: 7. The CDR3 protein is CASQGVLPEAFF. The CDR3, as DNA: TGTGCCAGTCAGGGGGTATTGCCTGAAGCTTTCTTT.

This clonotype was found many times. V usage is TRBV4-1 and J usage is TRBJ2-3, with 8 bases matching TRBD2. The germline CDR1 and CDR2 sequences are MGHRA and YSYEKL. The V segment lost 6 bases and the J segment 3 bases; nucleotides outside the gene matches: 11. The CDR3 is 16 amino acids. The CDR3 here is CASSLTSGGLTDTQYF. In DNA form, the CDR3 reads TGCGCCAGCAGTCTGACGAGCGGGGGTTTAACAGATACGCAGTATTTT.

This clonotype was seen a single time. The CDR3 spells CSAITSGFDNEQFF. The DNA of the CDR3 is TGCAGTGCTATCACTAGCGGGTTCGACAATGAGCAGTTCTTC. The J gene is TRBJ2-1, the V gene TRBV20-1, with 9 bases fitting TRBD2. After removal of 4 bases from V and 5 bases from J, the junction contained 6 bases not matched to a gene. Germline lookup yields CDR1 DFQATT and CDR2 SNEGSKA (reference sequence). This CDR3 is built from 14 residues.

The V gene is TRBV6-1, the J gene TRBJ1-5; no firm D call. Between the trimmed V and J ends, which lost 4 bases and 0 bases, there was a span of 10 bases. The CDR3 extends over 15 amino acids. Germline V lookup: CDR1 MNHNS, CDR2 SASEGT. The CDR3 DNA reads as TGTGCCAGCAGTGGCCGCATCCTTAGCAATCAGCCCCAGCATTTT. Its translation: CASSGRILSNQPQHF.

This rearrangement joins TRBV29-1 to TRBJ2-1, with 10 bases matching TRBD1. The J call could be wrong; TRBJ2-7 is a better fit for the DNA end. CDR1 is SQVTM and CDR2 is ANQGSEA in the germline V gene. This CDR3 is built from 13 residues. CDR3 sequence: CSASRQGARGQYF. The CDR3, as DNA: TGCAGCGCGAGCAGACAGGGGGCTAGAGGGCAGTACTTC.

This clonotype was detected a few times. The V and J genes are TRBV2 and TRBJ2-7; TRBD1 aligns across 7 bases. V shed 9 bases, J shed 3 bases, and the junction held 14 bases outside the gene matches. CDR1 is SNHLY and CDR2 is FYNNEI in the germline V gene. CDR3 length: 15 amino acids. CDR3 protein: CASNEQGPRRYEQYF. The DNA of the CDR3 is TGTGCCAGTAATGAACAGGGGCCCCGTCGCTACGAGCAGTACTTC.

This clonotype occurred a few times. The chain carries TRBV7-2 and TRBJ1-2; D is unclear. The germline V and J ends were trimmed by 0 bases and 0 bases, with 17 bases remaining between them. The CDR3 spans 18 residues. Germline CDR1 and CDR2: SGHTA and FQGNSA. The CDR3 spells CASSLAVWEDPSNYGYTF. DNA for the CDR3: TGTGCCAGCAGCTTAGCGGTGTGGGAAGATCCTTCTAACTATGGCTACACCTTC.